This T cell receptor beta chain was recovered during a study of CD8+CD57+ T cells in acquired aplastic anemia. Study context: Mean yield of DNA from sorted CD4+ and CD8+ cells was 3 to 3.5 ug. Healthy donors gave about 9.8 million reads on average for CD4+ cells.

In germline, CDR1 is MNHEY, CDR2 SMNVEV (reference sequence). The CDR3 consists of 16 residues. The V segment lost 6 bases and the J segment 6 bases; nucleotides outside the gene matches: 4. Genomic DNA served as template for TCR beta VDJ and CDR3 profiling. One entry per CDR3 protein, called by TCRdb with MiXCR from the reads. The sample lists some 410,000 distinct CDR3 sequences; 65% to 80% were seen once. The specimen sequenced was sorted CD4+, CD8+, or CD8+CD57+ T cells (not recorded which) from PBMCs. The clonotype comes from a human donor in good health, serving as a control. This chain connects TRBV27 to TRBJ2-2; TRBD2 matches 16 bases. This CDR3 is CASSGTSGGGSGELFF. The CDR3 coding sequence is TGTGCCAGCAGCGGGACTAGCGGGGGGGGGTCCGGGGAGCTGTTTTTT.